This TCR beta chain comes out of a study of shared clonotypes between healthy human individuals. Using immunoSEQ multiplex PCR, the repertoire was profiled, and TCRdb retains in-frame clones only, with some absent. The sample consists of 2,500,000 or so clones, approximately 93% of them appearing once. With V trimmed by 0 bases and J by 3 bases, 13 bases remained unmatched. The CDR3 consists of 20 residues. Germline CDR1 LGHNA, CDR2 YNFKEQ. Donors had no recently reported acute infections or vaccinations and were HIV-negative. Everyone who donated was a Caucasian adult who lived in Nashville, Tennessee.

The receptor's source is a man aged 18-30 years in good health. Some clones in this sample may be carry-over from other donors' samples. Sequencing input: naive CD4+ T cells from PBMCs. Described subset: CD45RA+ positively selected. This chain joins TRBV4-2 and TRBJ2-6, with 8 bases lining up with TRBD2. DNA of the CDR3: TGTGCCAGCAGCCAAGAGGGGGTCTTAGCGGGACTACTTGGGGCCAACGTCCTGACTTTC. It is translated as CASSQEGVLAGLLGANVLTF.